This TCR beta chain was found in a study of blood T cell repertoires in COVID-19. Background on the study: Nucleic acid was either cDNA or gDNA, and it came from T cells, B-cell-depleted T cells, or PBMCs.

Deletions cut 7 bases from V and 1 base from J, with 13 bases between. CDR3 length equals 13 residues. CDR1 SQVTM and CDR2 ANQGSEA come from the germline V gene. Here immunoSEQ multiplex PCR was the method, and the copy in TCRdb shows in-frame clones only, minus some. This table holds tens of thousands of clones, 80% to 95% found once. The chain couples TRBV29-1 to TRBJ1-1, with a tentative D call TRBD1 (6 bases). The material sequenced was peripheral blood. This clonotype was obtained from a man in his fifties with active COVID-19. CDR3 region: CSARQDENTEAFF. The CDR3 bases are TGCAGCGCCAGACAGGATGAGAACACTGAAGCTTTCTTT.